This entry is about one T cell receptor (beta chain). What it binds is not known. The V gene lost 1 base and the J gene lost 2 bases, with 7 bases spanning the gap. The germline V gene encodes CDR1 LGHNA and CDR2 YSLEER. The CDR3 extends over 14 amino acids. Data came from immunoSEQ multiplex PCR; TCRdb stores just in-frame clones and leaves some out. The table records around 160,000 clones, around 94% of them present only once. These data originate in a study of T cell responses to AZD1222 COVID-19 vaccine. Study results and limitations: Spike was spanned by vaccine-associated CD4 TCRs, with dominance at 160-218 and 743-854. Possibly, clonal diversity was underestimated; donors were largely white British and included more females. Seropositive AZD1222 recipients at baseline numbered only five or six. Per reports, nearly half of all spike-specific TCRs target regions that are unmutated in variants.

This material consisted of peripheral blood, taken 28 days after the second AZD1222 dose. The TCR originated in an adult who received the AZD1222 COVID-19 vaccine. This chain joins TRBV4-3 and TRBJ2-3; D call uncertain. CDR3 region: CASSQGGITDTQYF. In DNA, the CDR3 is TGCGCCAGCAGCCAAGGCGGAATCACAGATACGCAGTATTTT.